One and the same sample provided the 29 T cell receptor beta chains below, sequenced in a study of T cells expressing NK-cell markers. TCRdb processed the 5' RACE reads again and assigns one entry to each CDR3 protein, with no DNA. This table holds a few hundred thousand distinct CDR3 sequences. Sequenced material: blood T cells: a sorted CD56 or NKG2C T cell subset, CD4+ or CD8+ T cells, or bulk PBMC T cells (not recorded which). Every receptor here comes from a woman aged 45-65 years in good health.

The CDR3 reads CASSPYGLQETQYF. The rearrangement uses TRBV7-2 and TRBJ2-5. Looked up from germline, CDR1 is SGHTA and CDR2 is FQGNSA. The CDR3 runs to 14 residues. Variable domain in full (rest from reference TRBV7-2 and TRBJ2-5): GAGVSQSPSNKVTEKGKDVELRCDPISGHTALYWYRQSLGQGLEFLIYFQGNSAPDKSGLPSDRFSAERTGGSVSTLTIQRTQQEDSAVYLCASSPYGLQETQYFGPGTRLLVL.

The chain recombines TRBV11-2 with TRBJ2-1; the D gene TCRdb calls, TRBD2, cannot be checked with no DNA. This CDR3 is built from 17 residues. Germline CDR1 reads SGHAT; CDR2 reads FQNNGV. CDR3: CASSPKAGTSGDNEQFF.

V and J are TRBV5-1 and TRBJ2-1. The CDR3 is 13 residues long. Germline-derived CDR1 and CDR2 are SGHRS and YFSETQ. The CDR3 protein is CASSLRRYNEQFF.

V gene TRBV10-3 combines with J gene TRBJ2-1. Germline values: CDR1 ENHRY, CDR2 SYGVKD. The CDR3 is 11 amino acids. CDR3 region: CATVSALEQFF.

The chain has TRBV3-1 and TRBJ2-2; as DNA is missing, the TRBD2 call by TCRdb cannot be tested. Germline V gene lookup returns CDR1 LGHDT and CDR2 YNNKEL (reference sequence). CDR3 size: 15 residues. CDR3: CASSPSGLLTGELFF.

V usage is TRBV24-1 and J usage is TRBJ2-7; TCRdb picks TRBD1, but there is no DNA to check that call. This CDR3 is built from 16 residues. CDR1 KGHDR and CDR2 SFDVKD come from the germline V gene. The CDR3 reads CATRFLGTGRDYEQYF.

The chain uses TRBV5-1 and TRBJ2-5; TCRdb outputs TRBD1, but without DNA this stays unchecked. This CDR3 has 15 amino acids. CDR1 and CDR2 from the germline V gene are SGHRS and YFSETQ. CDR3 in amino acids: CASTTGTGWGETQYF.

This chain uses TRBV5-5 with TRBJ2-1; the TCRdb D gene call, TRBD2, has no DNA to confirm it. This CDR3 spans 17 amino acids. Germline CDR1 is SGHKS and CDR2 is YYEKEE (reference sequence). This CDR3 is CASSFMGGLEGSNEQFF.

The CDR3 sequence is CASSYSLRRSEAFF. V and J are TRBV6-5 and TRBJ1-1. The CDR3 extends over 14 amino acids. Germline CDR1 is MNHEY and CDR2 is SVGAGI.

The chain combines TRBV3-1 with TRBJ2-3; no DNA is available, so the TRBD1 call from TCRdb remains unchecked. Germline CDR1 LGHDT, CDR2 YNNKEL (reference sequence). The CDR3 sequence is 15 residues long. The CDR3: CASSQEGVTTDTQYF.

The chain recombines TRBV12-5 with TRBJ1-5; TCRdb reports TRBD1, a call that lacks DNA to check it against. CDR1 and CDR2 (germline): LGHNT, FRNRAP. The CDR3 contains 15 residues. CDR3 protein: CASGPPLGTNQPQHF.

The chain uses TRBV5-1 and TRBJ2-1; TCRdb reports TRBD1, a call that lacks DNA to check it against. The germline CDR1 and CDR2 sequences are SGHRS and YFSETQ. The CDR3 runs 17 residues. The CDR3 spells CASSYLRGLSSYNEQFF.

CDR3 amino acids: CASSYDHGRAGGETQYF. The chain recombines TRBV6-5 with TRBJ2-5; TCRdb indicates TRBD2, and absent DNA this call remains unverified. Germline loops: CDR1 MNHEY, CDR2 SVGAGI. The CDR3 runs to 17 residues.

The rearrangement joins TRBV3-1 to TRBJ1-2; checking the TCRdb D call of TRBD1 is not possible without DNA. The CDR3 loop spans 15 amino acids. Looked up from germline, CDR1 is LGHDT and CDR2 is YNNKEL (reference sequence). Here the CDR3 reads CASSQRFRGIYGYTF. The full variable domain, completed using reference TRBV3-1 and TRBJ1-2, is DTAVSQTPKYLVTQMGNDKSIKCEQNLGHDTMYWYKQDSKKFLKIMFSYNNKELIINETVPNRFSPKSPDKAHLNLHINSLELGDSAVYFCASSQRFRGIYGYTFGSGTRLTVV.

The chain has TRBV4-2 and TRBJ2-7; the D gene TCRdb calls, TRBD2, cannot be checked with no DNA. The germline V gene encodes CDR1 LGHNA and CDR2 YNFKEQ. CDR3 size: 14 residues. CDR3: CASSPGGTSYEQYF.

The rearrangement uses TRBV20-1 and TRBJ2-2. Per germline, CDR1 DFQATT and CDR2 SNEGSKA (reference sequence). This CDR3 has 13 amino acids. CDR3 in amino acids: CSASESVTGELFF.

The chain combines TRBV29-1 with TRBJ2-7; no DNA is available, so the TRBD2 call from TCRdb remains unchecked. CDR3 size: 14 residues. CDR1 and CDR2 from the germline V gene are SQVTM and ANQGSEA. The CDR3 is CSAMGLAEPYEQYF.

V usage is TRBV5-5 and J usage is TRBJ1-5; no DNA is available, so the TRBD1 call from TCRdb remains unchecked. Germline V gene data show CDR1 as SGHKS and CDR2 as YYEKEE (reference sequence). CDR3 length equals 15 residues. CDR3 sequence: CASSFGTSDNQPQHF.

V is TRBV16 and J is TRBJ1-3; TCRdb proposes TRBD1, but this gene call is untestable without DNA. Germline V gene lookup returns CDR1 KGHSY and CDR2 FQNENV. This CDR3 spans 15 amino acids. The CDR3 loop is CASSQTRGSGNTIYF.

The chain combines TRBV5-1 with TRBJ2-1; TCRdb gives TRBD2 as the D gene, but with no DNA this cannot be confirmed. CDR3 size: 15 residues. Germline loops: CDR1 SGHRS, CDR2 YFSETQ. The CDR3: CASSPGTSLHNEQFF.

The rearrangement uses TRBV5-1 and TRBJ1-2; TCRdb names TRBD1, which stays unverified in the absence of DNA. Germline V gene lookup returns CDR1 SGHRS and CDR2 YFSETQ. The CDR3 loop spans 12 amino acids. CDR3 sequence reads: CASSLGQGAATF. The whole variable domain, filled in from reference TRBV5-1 and TRBJ1-2, reads KAGVTQTPRYLIKTRGQQVTLSCSPISGHRSVSWYQQTPGQGLQFLFEYFSETQRNKGNFPGRFSGRQFSNSRSEMNVSTLELGDSALYLCASSLGQGAATFGSGTRLTVV.

V gene TRBV28 combines with J gene TRBJ1-5. Germline V gives CDR1 MDHEN, CDR2 SYDVKM. This CDR3 has 13 amino acids. CDR3 loop: CASSAALVQPQHF.

This chain links TRBV12-3 or TRBV12-4 with TRBJ2-7; absent DNA, TCRdb's TRBD1 call cannot be checked. This CDR3 has 15 residues. CDR3 in amino acids: CASRRTGGASYEQYF.

This chain connects TRBV7-2 to TRBJ2-1; TCRdb's assignment of TRBD2 cannot be checked, as there is no DNA. CDR1 SGHTA and CDR2 FQGNSA come from the germline V gene. The CDR3 is 14 amino acids. The CDR3 loop is CASSTVAGDDEQFF. The variable domain in full, completed from reference TRBV7-2 and TRBJ2-1, reads GAGVSQSPSNKVTEKGKDVELRCDPISGHTALYWYRQSLGQGLEFLIYFQGNSAPDKSGLPSDRFSAERTGGSVSTLTIQRTQQEDSAVYLCASSTVAGDDEQFFGPGTRLTVL.

The chain couples TRBV3-1 to TRBJ2-7; the D gene TCRdb calls, TRBD1, cannot be checked with no DNA. In germline, CDR1 is LGHDT, CDR2 YNNKEL (reference sequence). The CDR3 sequence is 15 residues long. This CDR3 is CASSHMDRGSHEQYF.

This sequence joins TRBV12-3 or TRBV12-4 and TRBJ2-2. CDR3 length: 16 amino acids. The CDR3 loop is CASSVPRRPNTGELFF.

The chain combines TRBV11-3 with TRBJ2-1; TCRdb names TRBD1, which stays unverified in the absence of DNA. Germline V gene sequence: CDR1 SGHNT, CDR2 YENEEA. CDR3 length: 11 residues. CDR3 sequence: CASSDREEQFF.

This CDR3 is CASSGGSQETQYF. The rearrangement uses TRBV4-2 and TRBJ2-5; without DNA, the TCRdb call of TRBD1 cannot be checked. Germline CDR1 is LGHNA and CDR2 is YNFKEQ. The length of the CDR3 is 13 residues.

The chain carries TRBV19 and TRBJ2-1. The CDR3 spans 18 residues. Germline V gene sequence: CDR1 LNHDA, CDR2 SQIVND (reference sequence). The CDR3 loop reads CASSIDLSTTSSYNEQFF.